Reported below is one T cell receptor beta chain. When the RNA was reverse transcribed, random hexamers were used with an input of about 0.45 to 1 ug. TCRdb reanalysed the immunoSEQ multiplex PCR reads using MiXCR and keeps one entry per CDR3 protein. The table shows about 200,000 distinct CDR3 sequences, with roughly 95% occurring only once. The CDR3 spans 16 residues. CDR1 SEHNR and CDR2 FQNEAQ come from the germline V gene (reference sequence). V gave up 0 bases and J gave up 2 bases; unmatched junction bases: 4. This sample is part of a study of CD8 T cells in Susac syndrome. Sequencing was done on a sample of CD4+ T cells from PBMCs. This chain joins TRBV7-9 and TRBJ2-1; 7 positions match TRBD1. This TCR came from a human donor with multiple sclerosis. This chain's CDR3 is CASSLARGLAYNEQFF. CDR3 coding DNA: TGTGCCAGCAGCTTAGCGAGGGGGCTAGCCTACAATGAGCAGTTCTTC.